The T cell receptor (beta chain) described here comes from a study of a mutant IDH1 vaccine in newly diagnosed glioma. Study as a whole: Patients under treatment included 62.5% males and around 38% females and had a mean age of approximately 40 years.

Time point given: week 23, last vaccination. The vaccine gave 300 ug of a 20-mer mutant IDH1 peptide subcutaneously per dose. TCRdb's copy holds only in-frame clones and misses some; the assay was immunoSEQ multiplex PCR. The sample consists of 25,000 to 30,000 clones, roughly 80% of them appearing once. With V trimmed by 5 bases and J by 5 bases, 8 bases remained unmatched. The CDR3 sequence is 15 residues long. Per germline, CDR1 LNHDA and CDR2 SQIVND (reference sequence). Concerning this clone: What it recognizes is unknown.

This sample comprised PBMCs, obtained from a glioma patient whose treatment included an IDH1 peptide vaccine. The TCR originated in a woman in her twenties or thirties with glioma. The gene calls are TRBV19 and TRBJ2-3; TRBD2 aligns across 9 bases. The CDR3 coding sequence is TGTGCCAGTAGTTGGGGGACTAGCCCAGAAGATACGCAGTATTTT. Its protein is CASSWGTSPEDTQYF. Drawing the rest from reference TRBV19 and TRBJ2-3, the complete variable domain is DGGITQSPKYLFRKEGQNVTLSCEQNLNHDAMYWYRQDPGQGLRLIYYSQIVNDFQKGDIAEGYSVSREKKESFPLTVTSAQKNPTAFYLCASSWGTSPEDTQYFGPGTRLTVL.